This T cell receptor beta chain was found in a study of spatial heterogeneity in lung cancer. On the study more broadly: TCR transcript counts in tumor regions correlated strongly with a T cell module score from matched bulk RNA-seq. Findings and caveats of the study: Higher tumor mutation counts went along with higher counts of expanded intratumoral alpha and beta TCRs. The numbers of ubiquitous and regional expanded TCRs correlated with ubiquitous and regional nonsynonymous mutations, respectively.

This clonotype is medium-sized. The target antigen is unknown. One entry per CDR3 protein, called by TCRdb with MiXCR from the 5' RACE reads. The sample holds under 12,000 distinct CDR3 sequences, just over 5% seen once. Germline CDR1 is ENHRY and CDR2 is SYGVKD. CDR3 length: 16 amino acids. Trimming removed 0 bases at V and 0 bases at J, with 9 bases between. The sample's time point: sample taken at primary tumor resection. The source is a male donor with early-stage non-small cell lung cancer. The sequenced sample was lung tumor tissue, obtained at surgery. V usage is TRBV10-3 and J usage is TRBJ2-4, with TRBD2 as a possible D gene (6 bases). CDR3 amino acids: CAISESSGIAKNIQYF. Here the CDR3 DNA reads TGTGCCATCAGTGAGTCTAGCGGTATAGCCAAAAACATTCAGTACTTC.